This T cell receptor (beta chain) was sequenced for a study of long-term antiretroviral therapy in people with HIV (dated by TCRdb to between 2021 and 2024). Background for the entire study: The earliest samples were collected roughly a decade before the 2015 WHO recommendation for immediate ART, at a time when ART was usually postponed until CD4 counts fell. No cross-contamination during QIAcube processing turned up in test extractions that ran a monoclonal T-cell line alongside 33 polyclonal samples. Among the 30 or so participants with HIV, ten to eleven were female. From some 28 adults with confirmed HIV infection, the cohort provided approximately 210 cryopreserved PBMC samples, gathered serially across a mean of around six years (range 1-12). Whether ART initiation and durable HIV suppression were associated with changes in peripheral blood TRB repertoire composition and diversity was tested in a retrospective serial study.

With regard to this clone: Its antigen remains undetermined. Per-base quality was not reported, and no clone a single base away is much larger than it.

Participants were included only if at least one PBMC sample before ART initiation and at least two post-ART samples were available. All participants with HIV were treated in the United States of America. Before DNA extraction, cryopreserved samples of roughly 0.95-10 million PBMC were thawed and washed. At the time of the earliest PBMC sample, participants with HIV were aged between roughly 20 and 55 years. PBMC samples from each participant spanned 1-4 timepoints before ART initiation and 2-8 timepoints after ART initiation, with a median of 7 samples. For every participant, serial HIV viral load, CD4+ T-cell count, ART history and demographic data were obtained. Using a Qiagen kit on a QIAcube, genomic DNA was extracted from unsorted PBMC, with samples processed in batches of 12. General findings and caveats noted by the study authors: Starting ART was linked to a significant rise in TRB diversity, yet even with long-term ART the diversity remained significantly lower than in transplant donor controls. Compared with controls, HIV repertoires had narrower CDR3 length ranges, and the network structure pointed to an antigen-experienced repertoire that shifted only slightly toward naive after ART. Owing to limited PBMC availability, only the TCR beta chain was sequenced, without alpha chain pairing. No data were available on ART adherence, viral resistance or therapy changes, limiting inferences about post-ART repertoire changes. At every time point, the repertoire was dominated by expanded TRB clones first identified before ART initiation, although this dominance fluctuated and, in many PLHIV, declined after ART. Because pre-ART samples had limited cell numbers, profiling was done on unsorted PBMC rather than on sorted CD4+ and CD8+ T cells. The samples span the years 2004 to 2017, and the ART regimens used at that time may not be as effective as current regimens.

Sequencing of the TRB variable region was done with the immunoSEQ hsTCRB v3.0 assay at survey level resolution. The target sequencing depth for TRB was roughly 40,000-50,000 T-cell genomes per sample. TRB libraries were pooled and sequenced on an Illumina MiSeq using a v3 150-cycle kit. The authors processed their data as follows. Repertoire analysis was run in R within a reproducible Nextflow workflow that covered QC, data transformation and analysis. LymphoSeq2, an R package for exploring AIRR-Seq data, was used to implement the custom analyses. A few samples yielding fewer than 5000 total TRB sequences were excluded, leaving around 190 analyzed HIV repertoires. Of the roughly 180 retained HIV repertoires, almost 60 were collected before and around 130 after ART initiation. Each repertoire was downsampled to 5000 TRB nucleotide sequences, and summary statistics were averaged across 100 downsampling iterations. Only TRB sequences with CDR3 regions of at least seven amino acids were retained for analysis. Diversity was assessed using a clonality score derived from Shannon entropy and using the Gini coefficient. In the repertoire networks, any two of the top 5000 CDR3 amino acid sequences were linked whenever the two sequences differed by an edit distance of one. For TRB CDR3 amino acid sequences, antigen specificity groups and MHC restriction were predicted with GLIPH2. To flag known CMV, EBV, HIV or tissue antigen associations, CDR3 amino acid sequences were matched against VDJdb and McPAS-TCR. Pre-ART, post-ART and control groups were compared with Wilcoxon signed-rank tests and Holm-Bonferroni correction. In its TCRdb copy, this immuneACCESS table keeps in-frame sequences only and misses some clones. Where compared with another copy, unresolved V genes explain less than half of these, and the others have no known cause. V and J calls and clone size are those listed in that table; D and trimming were worked out from the DNA. The sample contains tens of thousands of clones, around 85% of them found a single time. The ten largest account for under 9% of the sample.

The germline V gene supplies CDR1 SGHRS and CDR2 YFSETQ. Measured from the cysteine to the phenylalanine, the CDR3 is 20 residues long. Only the CDR3 portion is preserved as DNA: 60 bases, with reading frame beginning at the first base. After removal of 0 bases from V and 4 bases from J, the junction retains 16 bases not matched to a gene. The sequence came from a man aged 35 to 55 with HIV. The sample in question was unsorted PBMCs, obtained 3 years after starting antiretroviral therapy. Recombination joined TRBV5-1 with TRBJ2-2; the central 9 bases match TRBD1. Read as DNA, the sequence is TGCGCCAGCAGCTTGGTGGTACAGGGGGCGTCCCACCCGCCCACCGGGGAGCTGTTTTTT. Translated, this is CASSLVVQGASHPPTGELFF. Here the CDR3 is joined to the reference TRBV5-1 and TRBJ2-2 genes, and the full variable domain is: KAGVTQTPRYLIKTRGQQVTLSCSPISGHRSVSWYQQTPGQGLQFLFEYFSETQRNKGNFPGRFSGRQFSNSRSEMNVSTLELGDSALYLCASSLVVQGASHPPTGELFFGEGSRLTVL.